The rows below give T cell receptor beta chains drawn from one sample of a study of cytomegalovirus exposure and HLA in healthy donors. Here immunoSEQ multiplex PCR was the method, and the copy in TCRdb shows in-frame clones only, minus some. The table shows some 150,000 clones, with about 89% occurring only once. Sequencing input: PBMCs. The receptors come from a man younger than 30 in good health and CMV-seronegative. Each CDR3 is given with its conserved first and last residue. A D gene is named only where the DNA matches it firmly. Part of the rows lack a size; the others show once, few, many or a class for expanded clones.

>-|once|TRBJ2-3|TRBV27
TGTGCCAGCAGTTTAAGCGGTACCACAGATACGCAGTATTTT
CASSLSGTTDTQYF
>TRBD2|once|TRBJ2-3|TRBV30
TGTGCCTGGGGTCGAAATAGCGGGAGGGCCACAGATACGCAGTATTTT
CAWGRNSGRATDTQYF
>TRBD2|-|TRBJ2-5|TRBV7-2
TGTGCCAGCAGCCCCCCCCCGGGACTAGCGGGAGGGGGTCGGGAGACCCAGTACTTC
CASSPPPGLAGGGRETQYF
>-|once|TRBJ2-5|TRBV7-9
TGTGCCAGCAGCTTAGACGCAGGGGGGTGGCAAGAGACCCAGTACTTC
CASSLDAGGWQETQYF
>-|once|TRBJ1-2|TRBV4-1
TGCGCCAGCTCGGGATTCTATGGCTACACCTTC
CASSGFYGYTF
>TRBD2|-|TRBJ2-2|TRBV9
TGTGCCAGCAGCGCCATCGGACTAGCGGGGGCCGCGAACACCGGGGAGCTGTTTTTT
CASSAIGLAGAANTGELFF
>-|-|TRBJ1-5|TRBV19
TGTGCCAGTAGTATAGAAGGAGGGATGTTGCAGCCCCAGCATTTT
CASSIEGGMLQPQHF
>TRBD1|-|TRBJ1-5|TRBV5-8
TGTGCCAGCAGCATAGGGACAGGGGTCAATCAGCCCCAGCATTTT
CASSIGTGVNQPQHF
>-|once|TRBJ2-1|TRBV9
TGTGCCAGCAGCAGTAGCGTTGAGCAGTTCTTC
CASSSSVEQFF
>TRBD1|-|TRBJ2-6|TRBV7-8
TGTGCCAGCAGTTTAGGGACAGGTCCTGGGGCCAACGTCCTGACTTTC
CASSLGTGPGANVLTF